This T cell receptor beta chain was documented in a study of T-cell memory formation after mild COVID-19. About the research overall: TCR clusters mostly belonged to single donors.

Study findings and constraints: The second-wave clones peaking on day 37 were not confirmed as SARS-CoV-2-specific. That cross-reactive memory joined was suggested by some responding clones appearing in pre-infection memory.

This clonotype was detected only a few times. Its antigen remains unknown. From 5'RACE with constant-segment primers came TCR alpha and TCR beta cDNA libraries that carried sample barcodes and UMIs. TCRdb redid the calling of the 5' RACE reads with MiXCR, one entry per CDR3 protein. The sample comprises a few hundred thousand distinct CDR3 sequences, approximately 25% of which are singletons, and approximately 13% rests with the top ten. V was trimmed by 5 bases and J by 1 base, leaving 13 bases between them. The CDR3 loop spans 15 amino acids. CDR1 and CDR2 (germline): SGHRS, YFSETQ. What was sequenced was PBMCs or a T cell subset sorted from them (not recorded which). This receptor was taken from an adult woman who had mild COVID-19 (a few samples of this study predate the infection). Cell type and time point are not known. V usage is TRBV5-1 and J usage is TRBJ2-1; the D gene is possibly TRBD1 (5 bases). CDR3 protein: CASRVGQGSYNEQFF. The CDR3 DNA sequence: TGCGCCAGCAGAGTCGGGCAGGGATCCTACAATGAGCAGTTCTTC.